This is a list of T cell receptor beta chains from one sample in a study of T cells after yellow fever vaccination. TCRdb redid the calling of the 5' RACE reads with MiXCR, one entry per CDR3 protein. This sample carries hundreds of thousands of distinct CDR3 sequences, 8% to 10% of them seen once, and the ten largest clones take 15% to 20%. Source: PBMCs, taken on the day of the first yellow fever vaccination. These receptors all stem from a young man who received the YFV17D yellow fever vaccine. The CDR3 runs from the conserved cysteine through the conserved F or W. D genes are given only for firm matches. Size is omitted from some rows. Given values are once, few, many or a class for expanded clones.

TRBJ1-5	many	TRBV24-1	-	CATSDPGWSQPQHF	TGTGCCACCAGTGACCCGGGTTGGAGCCAGCCCCAGCATTTT
TRBJ2-5	few	TRBV5-1	TRBD1	CASIPNPGQQETQYF	TGCGCCAGCATCCCCAACCCGGGACAGCAAGAGACCCAGTACTTC
TRBJ2-3	-	TRBV6-5	-	CASSTWGPHTDTQYF	TGTGCCAGCAGTACCTGGGGGCCACACACAGATACGCAGTATTTT
TRBJ2-2	few	TRBV5-1	-	CASSFLPGGELFF	TGCGCCAGCAGCTTCCTGCCAGGGGGGGAGCTGTTTTTT
TRBJ2-3	many	TRBV29-1	TRBD1	CSVGTGPDTQYF	TGCAGCGTTGGGACAGGGCCAGATACGCAGTATTTT
TRBJ1-2	few	TRBV7-9	-	CASSVQGNYTF	TGTGCCAGCAGCGTACAGGGTAACTACACCTTC
TRBJ1-1	many	TRBV18	TRBD1	CASSATFTGVNTEAFF	TGTGCCAGCTCAGCAACATTTACAGGGGTGAACACTGAAGCTTTCTTT
TRBJ2-1	-	TRBV12-3/TRBV12-4	-	CASSTGSTYNEQFF	TGTGCCAGCAGCACGGGATCGACTTACAATGAGCAGTTCTTC
TRBJ2-5	-	TRBV5-1	TRBD2	CASSWTSGVRETQYF	TGCGCCAGCAGCTGGACTAGCGGGGTCCGCGAGACCCAGTACTTC
TRBJ2-7	many	TRBV5-1	-	CASSLAPRTVEQYF	TGCGCCAGCAGCTTGGCGCCCAGGACGGTTGAGCAGTACTTC
TRBJ2-2	-	TRBV28	-	CASSLTSPRGELFF	TGTGCCAGCAGCCTGACTAGTCCTAGAGGGGAGCTGTTTTTT
TRBJ1-5	few	TRBV27	-	CASSWGWGSNQPQHF	TGTGCCAGCAGTTGGGGGTGGGGTAGCAATCAGCCCCAGCATTTT
TRBJ2-1	few	TRBV27	-	CASSPDRLTYNEQFF	TGTGCCAGCAGCCCCGACAGGCTTACCTACAATGAGCAGTTCTTC
TRBJ2-1	few	TRBV7-2	TRBD1	CASSPWTGGTEQFF	TGTGCCAGCAGCCCCTGGACAGGGGGCACTGAGCAGTTCTTC
TRBJ2-1	few	TRBV12-3/TRBV12-4	-	CASSPTSSYNEQFF	TGTGCCAGCAGTCCGACTAGCTCCTACAATGAGCAGTTCTTC
TRBJ1-5	few	TRBV7-9	TRBD1	CASSSSGTGGFDQPQHF	TGTGCCAGCAGCTCCAGCGGGACAGGGGGCTTCGATCAGCCCCAGCATTTT
TRBJ2-3	many	TRBV7-8	-	CASSLAQGPDTQYF	TGTGCCAGCAGCTTAGCGCAGGGCCCAGATACGCAGTATTTT
TRBJ2-5	many	TRBV19	TRBD2	CASSIRSGGPWETQYF	TGTGCCAGTAGTATCCGGAGCGGGGGGCCGTGGGAGACCCAGTACTTC
TRBJ2-1	-	TRBV10-3	TRBD1	CAINGGQGANEQFF	TGTGCCATCAATGGGGGACAGGGGGCTAATGAGCAGTTCTTC
TRBJ2-3	-	TRBV7-8	-	CASSWGVRTDTQYF	TGTGCCAGCAGCTGGGGGGTCCGCACAGATACGCAGTATTTT
TRBJ1-1	few	TRBV5-1	-	CASSLDGDKSFF	TGCGCCAGCAGCTTGGATGGGGACAAATCTTTCTTT
TRBJ2-5	many	TRBV7-8	-	CASSPRGFWPQETQYF	TGTGCCAGCAGCCCCCGGGGCTTCTGGCCCCAAGAGACCCAGTACTTC
TRBJ2-7	many	TRBV7-2	-	CASSHPIGRPSYEQYF	TGTGCCAGCAGCCACCCCATTGGCAGACCCTCCTACGAGCAGTACTTC
TRBJ1-2	many	TRBV5-1	-	CASSQDRANYGYTF	TGCGCCAGCAGCCAGGACAGAGCTAACTATGGCTACACCTTC
TRBJ1-1	few	TRBV12-3/TRBV12-4	-	CASSSPFNTEAFF	TGTGCCAGCAGTAGCCCTTTTAACACTGAAGCTTTCTTT
TRBJ2-3	-	TRBV5-1	TRBD2	CASSSQRGGPGTQYF	TGCGCCAGCAGCTCCCAGCGGGGGGGCCCGGGTACGCAGTATTTT
TRBJ2-2	few	TRBV5-1	-	CASSLDDRQEFSTGELFF	TGCGCCAGCAGCTTGGACGATAGACAGGAGTTCTCCACCGGGGAGCTGTTTTTT
TRBJ2-7	many	TRBV12-3/TRBV12-4	-	CASSPFEGPYEQYF	TGTGCCAGCAGCCCATTTGAGGGGCCCTACGAGCAGTACTTC
TRBJ2-2	few	TRBV20-1	-	CSARDRGNHGELFF	TGCAGTGCTAGAGATCGGGGAAACCACGGGGAGCTGTTTTTT
TRBJ1-2	few	TRBV6-5	-	CASSYRGTTYGYTF	TGTGCCAGCAGTTACCGCGGGACAACCTATGGCTACACCTTC
TRBJ1-5	-	TRBV4-2	-	CASSQDLQGQPQHF	TGTGCCAGCAGCCAAGATCTGCAAGGTCAGCCCCAGCATTTT
TRBJ2-1	few	TRBV20-1	-	CCARDYKRATYNEQFF	TGCTGTGCTAGAGATTATAAGCGGGCTACTTACAATGAGCAGTTCTTC
TRBJ1-2	-	TRBV5-1	-	CASSLGGPGTLYGYTF	TGCGCCAGCAGCTTGGGTGGGCCAGGTACCCTCTATGGCTACACCTTC
TRBJ1-1	few	TRBV5-1	-	CASSPYTMNTEAFF	TGCGCCAGCAGCCCCTATACGATGAACACTGAAGCTTTCTTT
TRBJ2-7	-	TRBV27	-	CASSLKVGGYEQYF	TGTGCCAGCAGTTTAAAGGTTGGCGGATACGAGCAGTACTTC
TRBJ2-7	few	TRBV5-8	TRBD1	CASSSRDRGSLYEQYF	TGTGCCAGCAGCTCGAGGGACAGGGGATCCCTCTACGAGCAGTACTTC
TRBJ1-5	few	TRBV12-3/TRBV12-4	TRBD1	CASGQGPNQPQHF	TGTGCCAGCGGACAGGGGCCGAATCAGCCCCAGCATTTT
TRBJ2-3	many	TRBV15	TRBD1	CATGLNRGHADTQYF	TGTGCCACGGGCCTTAACAGGGGGCACGCAGATACGCAGTATTTT
TRBJ1-5	-	TRBV5-1	-	CASSHGHQGEPQHF	TGCGCCAGCAGCCATGGACACCAAGGTGAACCCCAGCATTTT
TRBJ2-5	-	TRBV12-3/TRBV12-4	-	CASSLDPGGETQHF	TGTGCCAGCAGTTTAGACCCGGGCGGGGAGACCCAGCACTTC
TRBJ2-5	-	TRBV2	-	CASKGPETQYF	TGTGCCAGCAAGGGCCCGGAGACCCAGTACTTC
TRBJ2-1	many	TRBV20-1	TRBD1	CSAPRDRGGEQFF	TGCAGTGCGCCAAGGGACAGGGGTGGAGAGCAGTTCTTC
TRBJ2-1	few	TRBV7-2	TRBD2	CASSLPGGPFNEQFF	TGTGCCAGCAGCTTACCGGGGGGGCCGTTCAATGAGCAGTTCTTC
TRBJ2-1	few	TRBV10-3	TRBD2	CAISEVTSEQFF	TGTGCCATCAGTGAGGTGACTAGCGAGCAGTTCTTC
TRBJ2-5	few	TRBV4-3	TRBD1	CASSQDLQGAKETQYF	TGCGCCAGCAGCCAAGATCTTCAGGGGGCGAAGGAGACCCAGTACTTC
TRBJ2-1	-	TRBV5-4	-	CASSTDGYNEQFF	TGTGCCAGCAGCACGGACGGCTACAATGAGCAGTTCTTC
TRBJ1-4	few	TRBV2	TRBD1	CASTGQGASNEKLFF	TGTGCCAGCACGGGACAGGGGGCTTCTAATGAAAAACTGTTTTTT
TRBJ2-5	-	TRBV7-2	TRBD1	CASSLVPGQGETQYF	TGTGCCAGCAGCTTAGTCCCCGGACAGGGTGAGACCCAGTACTTC
TRBJ1-4	-	TRBV20-1	-	CSARGWGSDEKLFF	TGCAGTGCTAGAGGGTGGGGGTCCGATGAAAAACTGTTTTTT
TRBJ1-5	-	TRBV4-1	-	CASSQRVLSGNQPQHF	TGCGCCAGCAGCCAACGGGTCTTATCTGGCAATCAGCCCCAGCATTTT
TRBJ2-3	many	TRBV6-2/TRBV6-3	-	CASSYSPQRTDTQYF	TGTGCCAGCAGTTACTCGCCGCAAAGGACAGATACGCAGTATTTT
TRBJ2-3	many	TRBV19	TRBD2	CASSIRRGGLDTQYF	TGTGCCAGTAGTATAAGGCGGGGGGGCCTAGATACGCAGTATTTT